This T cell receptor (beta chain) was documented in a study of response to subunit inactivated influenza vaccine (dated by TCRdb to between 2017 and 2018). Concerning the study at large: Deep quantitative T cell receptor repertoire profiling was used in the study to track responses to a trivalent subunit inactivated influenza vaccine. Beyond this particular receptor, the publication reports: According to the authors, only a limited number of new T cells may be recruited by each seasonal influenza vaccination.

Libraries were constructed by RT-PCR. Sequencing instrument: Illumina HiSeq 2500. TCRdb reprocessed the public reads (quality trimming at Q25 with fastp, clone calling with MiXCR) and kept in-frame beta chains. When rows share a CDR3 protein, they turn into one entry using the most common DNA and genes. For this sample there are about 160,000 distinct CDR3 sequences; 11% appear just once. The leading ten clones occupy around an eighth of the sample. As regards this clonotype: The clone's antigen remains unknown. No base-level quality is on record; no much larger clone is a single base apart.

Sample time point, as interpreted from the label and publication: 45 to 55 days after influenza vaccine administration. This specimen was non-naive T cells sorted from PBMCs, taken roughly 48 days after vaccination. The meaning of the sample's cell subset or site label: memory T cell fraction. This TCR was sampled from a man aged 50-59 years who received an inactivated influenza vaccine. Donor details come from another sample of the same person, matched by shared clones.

The CDR3 corresponds to CASSFRRDPRELFF. The DNA sequence reads TGTGCCAGCAGCTTCCGCAGAGATCCCAGGGAGCTGTTTTTT. The chain is encoded by TRBV12-3 or TRBV12-4 joined to TRBJ2-2, with no reliable assignment of the D segment. From the cysteine through the phenylalanine, the CDR3 covers 14 amino acids. CDR3 DNA only is kept here, 42 bases in frame from base 1. V was cut back by 6 bases and J by 9 bases, leaving a gap of 17 bases between them.